Following are 14 T cell receptor beta chains from one sample sequenced in a study of sequential checkpoint blockade in melanoma. Libraries were prepared by immunoSEQ multiplex PCR; TCRdb keeps only in-frame clonotypes and omits some of them. This table has 20,000 to 25,000 clones, around 82% appearing once. The sample's treatment: randomized to nivolumab then ipilimumab (arm A) or the reverse (arm B). The material sequenced was CD8+ T cells sorted from blood (inferred from file names), taken from a patient given nivolumab and ipilimumab in sequence. The receptors shown here come from a human donor with melanoma.

V and J are TRBV28 and TRBJ2-7; D unclear. V was pared by 5 bases and J by 3 bases, with 5 bases between. The V gene's germline CDR1 is MDHEN and CDR2 SYDVKM. This CDR3 has 11 amino acids. The CDR3 here is CASSANYEQYF. The CDR3 region has the DNA TGTGCCAGCAGTGCGAACTACGAGCAGTACTTC.

This chain uses TRBV5-6 with TRBJ2-6, with D tentatively TRBD2 (5 bases). Germline CDR1 SGHDT, CDR2 YYEEEE. V was clipped by 4 bases and J by 1 base, with 12 bases between them. CDR3 size: 16 residues. The DNA for the CDR3 is TGTGCCAGCAGCCGTTATGGGAGATCTGGGGCCAACGTCCTGACTTTC. Residues: CASSRYGRSGANVLTF.

The J gene is TRBJ1-1, the V gene TRBV19; D remains ambiguous. The CDR3 loop spans 13 amino acids. V shed 7 bases and J shed 0 bases, with 9 bases lying between them. Germline CDR1 and CDR2: LNHDA and SQIVND (reference sequence). The CDR3 DNA follows: TGTGCCAGTACAGAACAACTGAACACTGAAGCTTTCTTT. It translates to CASTEQLNTEAFF.

This chain connects TRBV5-8 to TRBJ2-1, with 7 bases matching TRBD1. V shed 4 bases and J 0 bases; nucleotides not matched to a gene: 10. Germline-derived CDR1 and CDR2 are SGHTS and YDEGEE. This CDR3 is 17 amino acids long. The CDR3 DNA reads as TGTGCCAGCAGCATCACCGGGACAGTTAGCTCCTACAATGAGCAGTTCTTC. Protein: CASSITGTVSSYNEQFF.

The V and J genes are TRBV5-1 and TRBJ2-1; maybe TRBD1 (5 bases). The CDR3 runs 14 residues. CDR1 and CDR2 (germline): SGHRS, YFSETQ. V shed 1 base and J shed 6 bases, with 11 bases lying between them. This chain's CDR3 is CASSLPGLGNEQFF. For the CDR3, the DNA is TGCGCCAGCAGCTTGCCAGGGCTGGGCAATGAGCAGTTCTTC.

The chain combines TRBV30 with TRBJ2-2, with 15 bases identical to TRBD2. The germline V gene has CDR1 GTSNPN and CDR2 SVGIG (reference sequence). V gave up 3 bases and J gave up 1 base; unmatched junction bases: 3. The CDR3 has 17 amino acids. The CDR3 nucleotides are TGTGCCTGGAGGGGGACTAGCGGGAGGCTGAACACCGGGGAGCTGTTTTTT. Its translation is CAWRGTSGRLNTGELFF.

This clone was detected only once. This sequence joins TRBV18 and TRBJ1-5; 10 bases are shared with TRBD1. The CDR3 has 18 amino acids. Germline-derived CDR1 and CDR2 are KGHSH and LQKENI. The junction had 11 bases not matched to a gene; V was cut back by 3 bases and J by 3 bases. This chain's CDR3 is CASSPRQTGTGDNQPQHF. CDR3 DNA: TGTGCCAGCTCACCTCGCCAAACCGGGACAGGGGACAATCAGCCCCAGCATTTT.

The chain combines TRBV7-6 with TRBJ2-6; maybe TRBD2 (5 bases). The germline V gene encodes CDR1 SGHVS and CDR2 FNYEAQ. The CDR3 has 18 amino acids. V lost 5 bases to trimming and J lost 0 bases, with 17 bases between them. The CDR3 protein is CASSPPRGPSSGANVLTF. CDR3 nucleotides: TGTGCCAGCAGCCCCCCCAGAGGGCCCAGCTCTGGGGCCAACGTCCTGACTTTC.

This chain connects TRBV28 to TRBJ2-1; no definite D call. This CDR3 region has 13 residues. The germline V gene encodes CDR1 MDHEN and CDR2 SYDVKM. Trimming pared 10 bases from V and 8 bases from J, leaving 18 bases between. The CDR3 sequence is CATQRGIMYEQFF. The CDR3 nucleotides read TGTGCCACCCAGAGAGGAATTATGTATGAGCAGTTCTTC.

The V call is TRBV28, the J call TRBJ1-4; 9 nucleotides line up with TRBD1. Germline CDR1 reads MDHEN; CDR2 reads SYDVKM. The trim removed 7 bases at V and 6 bases at J, leaving 9 bases unmatched. The CDR3 length is 15 residues. CDR3 residues: CASTASGTGYEKLFF. The CDR3 DNA reads as TGTGCCAGCACCGCCTCCGGGACAGGGTATGAAAAACTGTTTTTT.

This clone was seen once. V usage is TRBV27 and J usage is TRBJ2-5; D might be TRBD2 (6 bases). The J call may be wrong; the DNA end is better matched by TRBJ2-7. Per germline, CDR1 MNHEY and CDR2 SMNVEV (reference sequence). This CDR3 spans 15 amino acids. The CDR3 spells CASSYLAGYPYEQYF. CDR3 coding DNA: TGTGCCAGCAGTTACCTCGCGGGATATCCCTACGAGCAGTACTTC.

This sequence joins TRBV5-1 and TRBJ2-1; TRBD2 agrees at 14 bases. The CDR3 sequence is 17 residues long. CDR1 and CDR2 (germline): SGHRS, YFSETQ. V lost 2 bases to trimming and J lost 5 bases; unmatched junction nucleotides: 6. The DNA for the CDR3 is TGCGCCAGCAGCTTAGGGACTAGCGGGAGAATCCACAATGAGCAGTTCTTC. It yields the protein CASSLGTSGRIHNEQFF.

The rearrangement uses TRBV9 and TRBJ2-5; D gene ambiguous. CDR1 is SGDLS, CDR2 YYNGEE, per germline. CDR3 length equals 14 residues. V lost 4 bases, J lost 1 base, and 11 bases lay in between. CDR3 amino acids: CASSPGALQETQYF. The CDR3 DNA follows: TGTGCCAGCAGCCCCGGAGCCCTCCAAGAGACCCAGTACTTC.

J is TRBJ1-2 and V is TRBV29-1, with 10 bases lining up with TRBD1. The V segment lost 2 bases and the J segment 5 bases; nucleotides outside the gene matches: 8. CDR3 size: 15 residues. Germline CDR1 reads SQVTM; CDR2 reads ANQGSEA. In DNA, the CDR3 is TGCAGCGTTGAAAAGTGGGACAGGGGAGAGTATGGCTACACCTTC. This encodes CSVEKWDRGEYGYTF.